The sequence of this TCR beta chain was determined in a study of post-analysis software for immune sequencing data. This clonotype was observed many times. Its antigen is unknown. CDR1 SGHAT and CDR2 FQNNGV come from the germline V gene. CDR3 length: 16 residues. The V and J ends lost 5 bases and 5 bases, in that order; junction bases with no gene match: 7. cDNA libraries of TCR beta carried unique molecular identifiers. TCRdb redid the calling of the PCR reads with MiXCR, one entry per CDR3 protein. The sample includes around 260,000 distinct CDR3 sequences, roughly a third of them seen just once. The study, taken as a whole, reports: Controls had lower frequencies than patients of five or six TRBV segments, which included TRBV5-6, TRBV5-1 and TRBV20-1. Samples sharing a preparation batch grouped tightly together when assessed by F measure.

The chain joins TRBV11-2 to TRBJ2-3, with TRBD2 identical over 13 bases. The sample was blood. The receptor was isolated from a girl under 18 with multiple sclerosis. The CDR3 DNA is TGTGCCAGCAGCAATCGGACTAGCGGGGGCAAAGATACGCAGTATTTT. Its protein product is CASSNRTSGGKDTQYF. The whole variable domain, remainder taken from reference TRBV11-2 and TRBJ2-3, is EAGVAQSPRYKIIEKRQSVAFWCNPISGHATLYWYQQILGQGPKLLIQFQNNGVVDDSQLPKDRFSAERLKGVDSTLKIQPAKLEDSAVYLCASSNRTSGGKDTQYFGPGTRLTVL.